This T cell receptor beta chain originates from a study of T cell responses to AZD1222 COVID-19 vaccine. This CDR3 is 15 amino acids long. The V gene's germline CDR1 is SGHTA and CDR2 FQGTGA. Germline trimming cut 2 bases from V and 4 bases from J; bases unmatched to any gene: 3. Sequencing was performed with immunoSEQ multiplex PCR; in TCRdb, only in-frame clones are kept and a portion is missing. Of about 93,000 clones in the sample, roughly 86% were seen once. This chain links TRBV7-3 with TRBJ2-2, with 8 bases matching TRBD2. This sample comprised peripheral blood, obtained on day 0 of MenACWY control vaccination. This receptor was identified in an adult in good health. The CDR3 DNA reads as TGTGCCAGCAGCTTACTAGCGGGCATCACCGGGGAGCTGTTTTTT. This translates into CASSLLAGITGELFF.